This TCR beta chain was obtained from a study of blood T cells in healthy people across ages. This clonotype came up a few times. Its target is not known. V was clipped by 3 bases and J by 6 bases, with 9 bases between them. There are 13 residues in the CDR3. Germline V gene data show CDR1 as LGHNT and CDR2 as FRNRAP. Together with a sample-barcoded 5' primer, a J-beta primer mix was included in a second PCR lasting roughly 6 to 12 cycles. TCRdb redid the calling of the 5' RACE reads with MiXCR, one entry per CDR3 protein. The sample yields around 1,000,000 distinct CDR3 sequences, 20% to 25% seen once. Study-wide points: Researchers report that TCR beta diversity correlated strongly with naive T cell percentage. Because donor CMV status was unknown, expanded clonotype changes were possibly confounded.

This same sample was also taken into another study, of T cells of mothers and their children. That publication notes: Over 9.5 million reads per mother and 2.5 million to 3.5 million per child were obtained. The overlap seen between related mothers and children slightly exceeded that of unrelated pairs, though not significantly.

The clonotype was recovered from a girl aged 2-10 years in good health. The V and J genes are TRBV12-5 and TRBJ1-5, with D unclear. The sequencing input was blood. This chain's CDR3 is CASGFGGSQPQHF. Here the CDR3 DNA reads TGTGCTAGTGGTTTCGGAGGGAGTCAGCCCCAGCATTTT. Full variable domain (outside the CDR3, taken from reference TRBV12-5 and TRBJ1-5): DARVTQTPRHKVTEMGQEVTMRCQPILGHNTVFWYRQTMMQGLELLAYFRNRAPLDDSGMPKDRFSAEMPDATLATLKIQPSEPRDSAVYFCASGFGGSQPQHFGDGTRLSIL.